This T cell receptor beta chain was sequenced during a study of CD8 T cells in Susac syndrome. Germline lookup yields CDR1 LGHDT and CDR2 YNNKEL (reference sequence). CDR3 length equals 14 residues. Trimming shortened V by 4 bases and J by 8 bases, and 15 bases separated the two germline ends. An input of roughly 0.45 to 1 ug of RNA was subjected to reverse transcription using random hexamers. TCR beta CDR3 was amplified by immunoSEQ covering 54 Vbeta and 13 Jbeta. TCRdb re-analysed the immunoSEQ multiplex PCR reads in MiXCR, keeping a single row per CDR3 protein. The sample yields 90,000 to 150,000 distinct CDR3 sequences, less than 95% seen once. TCR beta was sequenced from blood CD8+ and CD4+ T cells. TEMRA cells were enriched by FACS, and CD4+ and CD8+ T cells were negatively isolated.

The chain links TRBV3-1 to TRBJ1-5; TRBD1 might be the D (5 bases). The clonotype originates from a human donor in good health. The sample consisted of CD4+ T cells from PBMCs. CDR3 bases: TGTGCCAGCAGCCCTCCGGGACGGCTAGAGCCCCAGCATTTT. It is translated as CASSPPGRLEPQHF.